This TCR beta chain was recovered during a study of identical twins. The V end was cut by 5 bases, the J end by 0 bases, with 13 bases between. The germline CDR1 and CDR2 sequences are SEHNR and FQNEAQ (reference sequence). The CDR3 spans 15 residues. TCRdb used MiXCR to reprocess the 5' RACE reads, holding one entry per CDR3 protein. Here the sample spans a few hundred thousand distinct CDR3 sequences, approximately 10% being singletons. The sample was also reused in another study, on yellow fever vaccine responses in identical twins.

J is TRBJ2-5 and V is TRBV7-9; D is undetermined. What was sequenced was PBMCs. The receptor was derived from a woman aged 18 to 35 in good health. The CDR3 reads CASSLARLYQETQYF. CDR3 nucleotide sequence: TGTGCCAGCAGCCTTGCCCGATTATACCAAGAGACCCAGTACTTC.